One sample yielded the 29 T cell receptor beta chains listed below, sequenced in a study of technical replicates of blood from a handful of donors. Only in-frame clones appear in the TCRdb table, and some are missing; sequencing was by immunoSEQ multiplex PCR. This table holds about 50,000 clones, 80% to 95% found once. Material for sequencing was PBMCs. Source of these receptors: a human donor in good health. Some clones in this sample may be carry-over from other donors' samples.

Written as DNA, the CDR3 is TGTGCCAGCAGCTCCTCCCCACGGCGGTCCTATGGCTACACCTTC. Protein product: CASSSSPRRSYGYTF. The V and J genes are TRBV11-2 and TRBJ1-2; D ambiguous. Trimming took off 4 bases at V and 4 bases at J, with 16 bases between the two ends. Germline values: CDR1 SGHAT, CDR2 FQNNGV. The CDR3 sequence is 15 residues long. Using reference TRBV11-2 and TRBJ1-2 for the parts outside the CDR3, the full variable domain is EAGVAQSPRYKIIEKRQSVAFWCNPISGHATLYWYQQILGQGPKLLIQFQNNGVVDDSQLPKDRFSAERLKGVDSTLKIQPAKLEDSAVYLCASSSSPRRSYGYTFGSGTRLTVV.

The chain has TRBV2 and TRBJ1-2; tentative D call: TRBD1 (5 bases). The CDR3 length is 14 residues. The V end lost 3 bases, the J end lost 6 bases, and 14 bases lay between the germline ends. Germline CDR1 SNHLY, CDR2 FYNNEI. Here the CDR3 reads CASSDYGRGNGYTF. The CDR3 nucleotides are TGTGCCAGCAGTGATTACGGGAGGGGAAATGGCTACACCTTC.

The gene calls are TRBV5-5 and TRBJ1-5; a weak D match, TRBD1 (5 bases). Germline V gives CDR1 SGHKS, CDR2 YYEKEE (reference sequence). The V and J ends lost 4 bases and 7 bases respectively, with 15 bases between them. The CDR3 has 14 residues. In DNA, the CDR3 is TGTGCCAGCAGCCGATCCCCAGGGTCCCAGCCCCAGCATTTT. Encoded protein: CASSRSPGSQPQHF.

The chain combines TRBV7-2 with TRBJ2-1; 7 bases fit TRBD2. This CDR3 contains 16 residues. After removal of 4 bases from V and 1 base from J, the junction contained 7 bases not matched to a gene. Germline V gene sequence: CDR1 SGHTA, CDR2 FQGNSA. CDR3 sequence: CASSSTSRASYNEQFF. CDR3 in DNA: TGTGCCAGCAGCTCGACTAGCAGAGCATCCTACAATGAGCAGTTCTTC.

This clone was recorded only once. The chain has TRBV5-1 and TRBJ2-2, with D possibly being TRBD1 (5 bases). The length of the CDR3 is 15 residues. The V end lost 2 bases, the J end lost 4 bases, and 12 bases lay between the germline ends. CDR1 SGHRS and CDR2 YFSETQ come from the germline V gene. The CDR3, as DNA: TGCGCCAGCAGCTTCTTGGCAGGGTCCACCGGGGAGCTGTTTTTT. Translating gives CASSFLAGSTGELFF.

The chain couples TRBV27 to TRBJ2-7; D gene uncertain. Trimming cost V 5 bases and J 2 bases, with 10 bases left between them. The CDR3 is made up of 13 amino acids. Per germline, CDR1 MNHEY and CDR2 SMNVEV (reference sequence). The CDR3 nucleotides read TGTGCCAGCAGTGTTATACCTACCTACGAGCAGTACTTC. It translates to CASSVIPTYEQYF.

The chain links TRBV9 to TRBJ2-3; 10 nucleotides agree with TRBD2. CDR3 length equals 16 residues. Germline V gene data show CDR1 as SGDLS and CDR2 as YYNGEE. The V and J ends lost 4 bases and 4 bases, in that order; junction bases with no gene match: 9. The CDR3 protein is CASSPGTSDRADTQYF. In nucleotides, the CDR3 is TGTGCCAGCAGCCCAGGGACTAGCGATAGGGCAGATACGCAGTATTTT.

The genes are TRBV5-1 and TRBJ2-1; 12 bases align to TRBD1. Losses at the gene ends were 2 bases for V and 8 bases for J; bases not matched to a gene: 2. There are 14 residues in the CDR3. Germline CDR1 reads SGHRS; CDR2 reads YFSETQ. CDR3 nucleotides: TGCGCCAGCAGCTTAGGGACAGGGGGCGATGAGCAGTTCTTC. The encoded protein is CASSLGTGGDEQFF.

The chain employs TRBV7-8 and TRBJ2-5; D may be TRBD2 (6 bases). V was pared by 5 bases and J by 5 bases, with 18 bases between. Germline CDR1 and CDR2: SGHVS and FQNEAQ. This CDR3 contains 15 residues. Written as DNA, the CDR3 is TGTGCCAGCAGCAATGGGTTTAGCGGAGGGGAGACCCAGTACTTC. It translates to CASSNGFSGGETQYF.

CDR3 DNA sequence: TGTGCCAGTAGTACAGGGAAAGACTCTGGAAACACCATATATTTT. This translates into CASSTGKDSGNTIYF. V and J are TRBV19 and TRBJ1-3; TRBD1 is a possible D gene (5 bases). V lost 4 bases and J lost 0, with 10 bases in between. The CDR3 is made up of 15 amino acids. Germline-derived CDR1 and CDR2 are LNHDA and SQIVND (reference sequence).

The V call is TRBV5-1, the J call TRBJ2-5, with D tentatively TRBD1 (6 bases). Trimming removed 3 bases from V and 1 base from J, with 25 bases in between. The CDR3 is 19 amino acids. Germline V gene lookup returns CDR1 SGHRS and CDR2 YFSETQ. DNA for the CDR3: TGCGCCAGCAGCTCCCACAAAGGTGTTGGCAGGGGCGTCCAAGAGACCCAGTACTTC. Its translation is CASSSHKGVGRGVQETQYF.

The V and J genes are TRBV4-2 and TRBJ1-3, with 7 bases lining up with TRBD1. In germline, CDR1 is LGHNA, CDR2 YNFKEQ. CDR3 length: 15 amino acids. The V and J ends lost 4 bases and 2 bases, in that order; junction bases with no gene match: 5. The CDR3 here is CASSPLDRAGNTIYF. The CDR3 bases are TGTGCCAGCAGCCCCCTCGACAGGGCTGGAAACACCATATATTTT.

This clone was observed a single time. The rearrangement links TRBV10-1 to TRBJ2-5; perhaps TRBD1 as D (7 bases). V was shortened by 6 bases and J by 2 bases, with 16 bases between the two germline ends. CDR1 is WNHNN, CDR2 SYGVQD, per germline (reference sequence). CDR3 size: 15 residues. CDR3 region: CASSARGAVQETQYF. The CDR3 coding sequence is TGCGCCAGCAGCGCCAGGGGGGCGGTGCAAGAGACCCAGTACTTC.

The V gene is TRBV20-1, the J gene TRBJ2-1, with a possible D match to TRBD2 (6 bases). Germline CDR1 and CDR2: DFQATT and SNEGSKA (reference sequence). The CDR3 spans 11 residues. V lost 3 bases, J lost 11 bases, and 11 bases lay in between. The CDR3 reads CSARGGGKQFF. The CDR3 DNA reads TGCAGTGCTAGGGGAGGCGGGAAGCAGTTCTTC.

The rearrangement joins TRBV7-2 to TRBJ2-7; maybe TRBD2 (6 bases). Germline V gives CDR1 SGHTA, CDR2 FQGNSA. V was pared by 6 bases and J by 7 bases, with 19 bases between. The CDR3 runs 14 residues. The CDR3 is CASRSGSGVGEQYF. The CDR3 DNA reads TGTGCCAGCAGATCCGGGTCGGGAGTAGGAGAGCAGTACTTC.

The CDR3 region is CATSRGRLAGGTYEQYF. DNA for the CDR3: TGTGCCACCAGCAGAGGAAGGCTAGCGGGTGGAACCTACGAGCAGTACTTC. The rearrangement joins TRBV15 to TRBJ2-7; 8 bases fit TRBD2. Germline lookup yields CDR1 LNHNV and CDR2 YYDKDF (reference sequence). The trim removed 1 base at V and 2 bases at J, leaving 10 bases unmatched. The CDR3 is 17 residues long.

The V gene is TRBV5-1, the J gene TRBJ1-3; no clear D. In germline, CDR1 is SGHRS, CDR2 YFSETQ. V dropped 6 bases and J dropped 7 bases, with 11 bases sitting between them. The CDR3 length is 12 residues. CDR3 protein: CASTQAWNTIYF. Here the CDR3 DNA reads TGCGCCAGCACCCAGGCCTGGAACACCATATATTTT.

V usage is TRBV6-5 and J usage is TRBJ1-5; D remains ambiguous. Germline V gene sequence: CDR1 MNHEY, CDR2 SVGAGI. Trimming shortened V by 7 bases and J by 2 bases, and 9 bases separated the two germline ends. CDR3 length: 13 amino acids. CDR3 nucleotide sequence: TGTGCCAGCACCGCGAGCCGCAATCAGCCCCAGCATTTT. It is translated as CASTASRNQPQHF.

This chain uses TRBV19 with TRBJ2-7; 10 nucleotides agree with TRBD2. The CDR3 covers 15 residues. The germline CDR1 and CDR2 sequences are LNHDA and SQIVND (reference sequence). Trimming took 2 bases from V and 6 from J; bases not matched to a gene: 7. This CDR3 reads CASSISGTSGAEQYF. The CDR3 DNA follows: TGTGCCAGTAGTATATCAGGCACTAGCGGGGCCGAGCAGTACTTC.

This clone has only a few counts. The CDR3 loop is CASSDSVGGGTDTQYF. The CDR3, as DNA: TGTGCCAGCAGTGACTCTGTGGGGGGAGGCACAGATACGCAGTATTTT. The V call is TRBV6-4, the J call TRBJ2-3; a possible D gene is TRBD2 (6 bases). The CDR3 has 16 amino acids. V shed 0 bases and J shed 1 base, with 11 bases lying between them. From germline, CDR1 is MRHNA and CDR2 SNTAGT.

The chain couples TRBV5-3 to TRBJ1-6; 9 positions agree with TRBD1. TRBV5-3 is an ORF for which the function is uncertain. V dropped 3 bases and J dropped 4; count of bases not matched to a gene: 2. There are 15 residues in the CDR3. The CDR3 protein is CARSSGQGYNSPLHF. Here the CDR3 DNA reads TGTGCCAGAAGCTCGGGACAGGGTTATAATTCACCCCTCCACTTT.

CDR3 sequence: CASSIQANYEQYF. Here the CDR3 DNA reads TGTGCCAGTAGTATTCAAGCGAACTACGAGCAGTACTTC. This rearrangement joins TRBV19 to TRBJ2-7; D gene unclear. CDR3 size: 13 residues. V dropped 3 bases and J dropped 3 bases, with 9 bases sitting between them. Per germline, CDR1 LNHDA and CDR2 SQIVND (reference sequence).

The chain couples TRBV5-1 to TRBJ2-1, with 9 positions matching TRBD2. Germline CDR1 SGHRS, CDR2 YFSETQ. The CDR3 is 18 amino acids. V lost 3 bases, J lost 3 bases, and 13 bases stayed unmatched. The CDR3 spells CASSSPLSGGTYYNEQFF. The CDR3 region has the DNA TGCGCCAGCAGCTCCCCATTAAGCGGGGGGACCTACTACAATGAGCAGTTCTTC.

V and J are TRBV5-4 and TRBJ2-7; 9 bases are shared with TRBD1. The J segment lost 5 bases and the V segment lost 5 bases, leaving 8 bases of the junction unmatched. Germline loops: CDR1 SGHNT, CDR2 YYREEE (reference sequence). The CDR3 loop spans 14 amino acids. As DNA, the CDR3 is TGTGCCAGCAGGGCACAGGGGGCCATACACGAGCAGTACTTC. Its translation: CASRAQGAIHEQYF.

The chain is built from TRBV4-1 and TRBJ2-5, with 7 bases identical to TRBD2. Losses at the gene ends were 0 bases for V and 1 base for J; bases not matched to a gene: 5. There are 16 residues in the CDR3. Germline CDR1 is MGHRA and CDR2 is YSYEKL. In nucleotides, the CDR3 is TGCGCCAGCAGCCAAGAACGGGGGACTACCCAAGAGACCCAGTACTTC. Protein: CASSQERGTTQETQYF.

This chain connects TRBV6-6 to TRBJ2-7; no firm D call. CDR1 and CDR2 from the germline V gene are MNHNY and SVGAGI (reference sequence). The germline V and J ends were trimmed by 4 bases and 4 bases, with 11 bases remaining between them. The CDR3 spans 13 residues. The CDR3 DNA sequence: TGTGCCAGCAGTTTTGACCAGAGGTACGAGCAGTACTTC. It encodes CASSFDQRYEQYF.

This chain uses TRBV5-1 with TRBJ2-5; D is unclear. This CDR3 has 13 residues. The germline gives CDR1 SGHRS, CDR2 YFSETQ. Between the trimmed V and J ends, which lost 2 bases and 3 bases, there was a span of 8 bases. CDR3 bases: TGCGCCAGCAGCTTTGAGTCGGAAGAGACCCAGTACTTC. Translated, it gives CASSFESEETQYF.

This CDR3 reads CASLEPTAFNYGYTF. CDR3 sequence (DNA): TGTGCCAGCCTAGAACCGACAGCGTTTAACTATGGCTACACCTTC. The chain employs TRBV6-1 and TRBJ1-2; tentative D call: TRBD1 (5 bases). CDR1 and CDR2 from the germline V gene are MNHNS and SASEGT. The V end lost 8 bases, the J end lost 1 base, and 17 bases lay between the germline ends. The CDR3 loop spans 15 amino acids.

The rearrangement joins TRBV19 to TRBJ1-2; 7 nucleotides align to TRBD1. Germline V gene sequence: CDR1 LNHDA, CDR2 SQIVND (reference sequence). The CDR3 contains 13 residues. The trim removed 9 bases at V and 3 bases at J, leaving 7 bases unmatched. The CDR3 DNA is TGTGCCAGCACGGACAGGCCCCACTATGGCTACACCTTC. This gives the protein CASTDRPHYGYTF.